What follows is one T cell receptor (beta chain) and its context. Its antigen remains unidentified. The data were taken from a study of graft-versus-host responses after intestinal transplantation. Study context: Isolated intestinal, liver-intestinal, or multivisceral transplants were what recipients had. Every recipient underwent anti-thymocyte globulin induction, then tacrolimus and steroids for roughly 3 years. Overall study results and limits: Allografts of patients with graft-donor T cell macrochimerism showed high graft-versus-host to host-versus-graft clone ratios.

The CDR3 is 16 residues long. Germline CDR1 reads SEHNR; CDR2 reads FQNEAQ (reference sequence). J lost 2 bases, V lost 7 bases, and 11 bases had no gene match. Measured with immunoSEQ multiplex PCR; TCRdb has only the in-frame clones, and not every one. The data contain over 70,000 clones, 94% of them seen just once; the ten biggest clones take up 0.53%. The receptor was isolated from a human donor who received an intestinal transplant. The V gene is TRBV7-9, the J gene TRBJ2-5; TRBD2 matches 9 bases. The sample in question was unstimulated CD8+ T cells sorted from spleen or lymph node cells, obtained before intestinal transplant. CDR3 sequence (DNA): TGTGCCAGCACCCAAGGGACTAGCTTACTGCAAGAGACCCAGTACTTC. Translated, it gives CASTQGTSLLQETQYF. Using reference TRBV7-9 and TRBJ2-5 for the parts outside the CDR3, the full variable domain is DTGVSQNPRHKITKRGQNVTFRCDPISEHNRLYWYRQTLGQGPEFLTYFQNEAQLEKSRLLSDRFSAERPKGSFSTLEIQRTEQGDSAMYLCASTQGTSLLQETQYFGPGTRLLVL.